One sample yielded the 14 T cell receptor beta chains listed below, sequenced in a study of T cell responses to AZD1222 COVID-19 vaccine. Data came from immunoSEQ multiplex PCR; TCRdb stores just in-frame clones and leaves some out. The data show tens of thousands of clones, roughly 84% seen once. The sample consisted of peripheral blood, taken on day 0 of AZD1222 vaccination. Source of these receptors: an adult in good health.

CDR3 in DNA: TGTGCCAGCAGCAGGGGACAGGGGAGAATTAGCAATCAGCCCCAGCATTTT. Its translation: CASSRGQGRISNQPQHF. The chain combines TRBV5-6 with TRBJ1-5, with 10 bases that match TRBD1. Germline trimming cut 4 bases from V and 0 bases from J; bases unmatched to any gene: 7. The CDR3 covers 17 residues. Germline V gives CDR1 SGHDT, CDR2 YYEEEE.

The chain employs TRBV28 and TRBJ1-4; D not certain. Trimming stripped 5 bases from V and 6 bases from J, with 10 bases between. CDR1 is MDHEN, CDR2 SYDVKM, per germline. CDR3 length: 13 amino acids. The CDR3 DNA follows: TGTGCCAGCAGTACATATAGGGATGAAAAACTGTTTTTT. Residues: CASSTYRDEKLFF.

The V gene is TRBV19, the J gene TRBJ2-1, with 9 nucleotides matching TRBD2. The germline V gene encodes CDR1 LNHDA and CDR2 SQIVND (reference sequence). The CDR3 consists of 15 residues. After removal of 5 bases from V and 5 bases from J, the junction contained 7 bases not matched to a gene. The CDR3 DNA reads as TGTGCCAGTAGTTGGAGTAGCGGGGGTGACAATGAGCAGTTCTTC. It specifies CASSWSSGGDNEQFF.

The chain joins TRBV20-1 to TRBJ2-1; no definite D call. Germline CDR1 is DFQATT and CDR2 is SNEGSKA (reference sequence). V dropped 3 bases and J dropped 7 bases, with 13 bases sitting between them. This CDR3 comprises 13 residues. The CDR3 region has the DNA TGCAGTGCTAGTCAGAGTCTCGGGAATGAGCAGTTCTTC. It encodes CSASQSLGNEQFF.

The CDR3 coding sequence is TGTGCCAGCAGGGGCTCTTACAGGGGCGGAGAAGCTTTCTTT. Protein product: CASRGSYRGGEAFF. The chain recombines TRBV2 with TRBJ1-1; 7 bases map to TRBD1. Losses at the gene ends were 6 bases for V and 8 bases for J; bases not matched to a gene: 12. Looked up from germline, CDR1 is SNHLY and CDR2 is FYNNEI. This CDR3 contains 14 residues.

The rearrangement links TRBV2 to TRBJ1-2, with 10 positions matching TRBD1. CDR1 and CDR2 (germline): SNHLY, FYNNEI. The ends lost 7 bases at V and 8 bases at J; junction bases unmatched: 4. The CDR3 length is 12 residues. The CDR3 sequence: CASTGTGVGYTF. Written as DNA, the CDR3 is TGTGCCAGCACAGGGACAGGGGTCGGCTACACCTTC.

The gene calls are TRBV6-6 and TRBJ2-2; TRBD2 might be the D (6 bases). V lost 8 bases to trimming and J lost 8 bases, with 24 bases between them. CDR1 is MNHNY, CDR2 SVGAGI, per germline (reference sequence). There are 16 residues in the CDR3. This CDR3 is CASRLSLDGREGELFF. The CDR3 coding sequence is TGTGCCAGCCGACTCTCCCTAGATGGACGGGAGGGGGAGCTGTTTTTT.

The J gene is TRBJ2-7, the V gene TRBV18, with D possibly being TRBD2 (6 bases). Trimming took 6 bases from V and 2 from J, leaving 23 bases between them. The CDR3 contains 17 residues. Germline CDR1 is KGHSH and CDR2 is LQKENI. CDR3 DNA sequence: TGTGCCAGCTCTCCTTTCGCGGGGAACAGGCCAACCTACGAGCAGTACTTC. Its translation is CASSPFAGNRPTYEQYF.

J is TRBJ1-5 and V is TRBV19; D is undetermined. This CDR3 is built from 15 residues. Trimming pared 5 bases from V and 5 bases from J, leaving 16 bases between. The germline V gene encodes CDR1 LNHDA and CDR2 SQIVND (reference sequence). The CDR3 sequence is CASSPLRGGDQPQHF. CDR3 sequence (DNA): TGTGCCAGTAGTCCCCTACGCGGCGGGGATCAGCCCCAGCATTTT.

The CDR3 sequence is CASSPGQEGYTF. CDR3 sequence (DNA): TGTGCCAGCAGTCCCGGACAGGAGGGCTACACCTTC. This chain links TRBV27 with TRBJ1-2; 7 positions agree with TRBD1. V shed 5 bases and J 8 bases; nucleotides not matched to a gene: 5. This CDR3 contains 12 residues. The germline V gene encodes CDR1 MNHEY and CDR2 SMNVEV (reference sequence).

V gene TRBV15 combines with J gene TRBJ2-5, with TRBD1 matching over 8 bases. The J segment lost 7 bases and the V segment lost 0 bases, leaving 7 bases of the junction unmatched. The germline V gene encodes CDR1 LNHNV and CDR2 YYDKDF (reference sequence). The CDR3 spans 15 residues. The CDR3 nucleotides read TGTGCCACCAGCAGAGAGGGACAGGTCGGGGTGACCCAGTACTTC. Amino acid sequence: CATSREGQVGVTQYF.

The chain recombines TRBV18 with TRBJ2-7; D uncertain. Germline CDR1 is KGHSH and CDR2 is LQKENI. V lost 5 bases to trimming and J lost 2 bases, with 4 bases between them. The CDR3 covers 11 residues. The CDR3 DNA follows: TGTGCCAGCTCAGGGGCCTACGAGCAGTACTTC. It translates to CASSGAYEQYF.

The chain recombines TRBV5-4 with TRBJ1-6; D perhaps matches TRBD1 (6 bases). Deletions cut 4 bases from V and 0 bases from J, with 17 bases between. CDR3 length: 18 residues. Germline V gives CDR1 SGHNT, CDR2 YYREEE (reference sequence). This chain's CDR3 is CASSPGGLGSSYNSPLHF. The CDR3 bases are TGTGCCAGCAGCCCTGGGGGGCTGGGGAGCTCCTATAATTCACCCCTCCACTTT.

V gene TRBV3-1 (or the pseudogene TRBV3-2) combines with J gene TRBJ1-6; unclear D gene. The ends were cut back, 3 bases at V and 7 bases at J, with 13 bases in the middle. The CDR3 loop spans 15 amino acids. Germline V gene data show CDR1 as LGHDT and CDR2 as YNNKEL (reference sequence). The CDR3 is CASSHARAPNSPLHF. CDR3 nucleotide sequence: TGTGCCAGCAGCCACGCTCGGGCCCCCAATTCACCCCTCCACTTT.